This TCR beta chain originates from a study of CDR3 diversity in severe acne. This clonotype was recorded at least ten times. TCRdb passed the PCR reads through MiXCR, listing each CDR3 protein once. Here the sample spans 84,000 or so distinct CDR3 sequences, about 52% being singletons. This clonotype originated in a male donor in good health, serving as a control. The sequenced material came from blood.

The CDR3 DNA sequence: TGTGCCAGCAGTTACGGAGACTATAACACCGGGGAGCTGTTTTTT. Protein sequence: CASSYGDYNTGELFF. The chain uses TRBV6-5 and TRBJ2-2; perhaps TRBD2 as D (5 bases). V lost 2 bases and J 2 bases, leaving 9 bases between the germline ends. This CDR3 has 15 amino acids. Germline CDR1 and CDR2: MNHEY and SVGAGI.